One and the same sample provided the 16 T cell receptor beta chains below, sequenced in a study of CD8+CD57+ T cells in acquired aplastic anemia. According to the study, genomic DNA was the template for TCR beta VDJ and CDR3 profiling. TCRdb re-called the reads through MiXCR, storing one row per CDR3 protein. The sample shows 400,000 to 500,000 distinct CDR3 sequences, 65% to 80% of them seen only once. The sample comprised sorted CD4+, CD8+, or CD8+CD57+ T cells (not recorded which) from PBMCs. These receptors were taken from a human donor in good health, serving as a control.

The J gene is TRBJ2-3, the V gene TRBV5-1; D may match TRBD1 or TRBD2 (5 bases each). The CDR3 has 15 amino acids. Germline V gene data show CDR1 as SGHRS and CDR2 as YFSETQ. V was clipped by 1 base and J by 6 bases, with 15 bases between them. The CDR3 spells CASSLSEHGADTQYF. The CDR3 nucleotides are TGCGCCAGCAGCTTGAGTGAGCACGGGGCGGATACGCAGTATTTT.

The chain carries TRBV6-5 and TRBJ2-1; D is uncertain. V lost 5 bases and J 4 bases, leaving 12 bases between the germline ends. The CDR3 contains 14 residues. The V gene's germline CDR1 is MNHEY and CDR2 SVGAGI. As DNA, the CDR3 is TGTGCCAGCAGTGCTATTACCTCTTACAATGAGCAGTTCTTC. Protein sequence: CASSAITSYNEQFF.

The CDR3 nucleotides read TGTGCCAGCAGCCACGGGACAGGGTCCTACGAGCAGTACACCTTC. Encoded protein: CASSHGTGSYEQYTF. The gene calls are TRBV9 and TRBJ1-2, with 9 bases fitting TRBD1. This CDR3 comprises 15 residues. Germline V gene sequence: CDR1 SGDLS, CDR2 YYNGEE. Trimming at V came to 4 bases and at J to 11 bases, leaving 15 bases not matched to a gene.

A remark on this clonotype: The conserved phenylalanine or tryptophan is not found at the CDR3 terminus, so this likely reflects a read error. No DNA is shown, since the ends of the CDR3 on it are uncertain; the CDR3 is the one TCRdb lists. The chain employs TRBV19 and TRBJ1-3; whether TRBD1, the table's D call, matches the DNA was not checked. The CDR3 length equals 16 residues, ends included. CDR1 and CDR2 (germline): LNHDA, SQIVND (reference sequence). This CDR3 reads CASSIGRGGNTEAFFV.

This chain uses TRBV5-5 with TRBJ2-1, with D perhaps matching TRBD1 or TRBD2 (6 bases each). The CDR3 is made up of 11 amino acids. Germline CDR1 and CDR2: SGHKS and YYEKEE (reference sequence). V lost 2 bases, J lost 11 bases, and 8 bases lay in between. DNA for the CDR3: TGTGCCAGCAGCTTTCGGGGGCAGCAGTTCTTC. Its protein product is CASSFRGQQFF. The full variable domain, in which reference TRBV5-5 and TRBJ2-1 provide the parts outside the CDR3, is DAGVTQSPTHLIKTRGQQVTLRCSPISGHKSVSWYQQVLGQGPQFIFQYYEKEERGRGNFPDRFSARQFPNYSSELNVNALLLGDSALYLCASSFRGQQFFGPGTRLTVL.

The genes are TRBV6-5 and TRBJ1-2; TRBD1 matches 8 bases. V was pared by 5 bases and J by 4 bases, with 9 bases of the junction left unmatched. CDR3 length: 15 amino acids. Germline CDR1 and CDR2: MNHEY and SVGAGI. The CDR3 here is CASSEAPGGGYGYTF. Here the CDR3 DNA reads TGTGCCAGCAGTGAAGCGCCAGGGGGCGGCTATGGCTACACCTTC.

This clonotype was recorded once. The chain couples TRBV7-2 to TRBJ1-4; TRBD1 might be the D (5 bases). V was clipped by 1 base and J by 16 bases, with 22 bases between them. In germline, CDR1 is SGHTA, CDR2 FQGNSA. The CDR3 totals 15 residues. CDR3 region: CASSLEGHSNQPQFF. DNA of the CDR3: TGTGCCAGCAGCTTAGAGGGGCATAGCAATCAACCCCAGTTTTTT.

The rearrangement uses TRBV12-3 or TRBV12-4 and TRBJ1-1; the D gene is possibly TRBD1 (5 bases). Trimming removed 7 bases from V and 3 bases from J, with 15 bases in between. The CDR3 is made up of 14 amino acids. CDR3 region: CASNNAGADTEAFF. CDR3 bases: TGTGCCAGCAACAACGCTGGGGCGGACACTGAAGCTTTCTTT.

V and J are TRBV7-6 and TRBJ1-2, with D perhaps matching TRBD1 (5 bases). Germline values: CDR1 SGHVS, CDR2 FNYEAQ. V lost 4 bases and J lost 6, with 18 bases in between. This CDR3 has 15 residues. The CDR3, as DNA: TGTGCCAGCAGCTCGGGAAGACTAGCGGGGGATGGCTACACCTTC. This codes for CASSSGRLAGDGYTF.

Regarding this clonotype: With a much larger clone just one base away, this may be a read error. The chain couples TRBV12-5 to TRBJ2-3; possibly TRBD1 or TRBD2 for D (6 bases each). Germline loops: CDR1 LGHNT, CDR2 FRNRAP. The CDR3 runs to 16 residues. DNA of the CDR3: TGTGCTCGTGGTTTAGGGGGGTCCCCCAGCGGAGATACGCAGTATTTT. The encoded protein is CARGLGGSPSGDTQYF.

Notes on this clonotype: A junction boundary mismatches the germline segment, possibly from a read error. This chain connects TRBV6-1 to TRBJ2-3, with 7 bases identical to TRBD1. The CDR3 has 15 residues. Germline CDR1 MNHNS, CDR2 SASEGT. Here the CDR3 DNA reads TGTGCCAGCAGTGAACAAGACAGGGTAGGCGATACGCTGTATTTT. It translates to CASSEQDRVGDTLYF.

For this clonotype: A junction boundary mismatches the germline segment, possibly from a read error. V is TRBV30 and J is TRBJ2-4, with a weak D call TRBD1 (5 bases). Germline-derived CDR1 and CDR2 are GTSNPN and SVGIG (reference sequence). The CDR3 spans 16 residues. For the CDR3, the DNA is TGTGCCTGGAGTCCCCCCCCGACAGCCGCCAAAAGCATTCAGTACTTC. Translation gives CAWSPPPTAAKSIQYF.

This clonotype was observed a few times. V is TRBV29-1 and J is TRBJ2-1, with D perhaps matching TRBD1 or TRBD2 (6 bases each). The CDR3 totals 14 residues. The V end was cut by 3 bases, the J end by 7 bases, with 16 bases between. CDR1 SQVTM and CDR2 ANQGSEA come from the germline V gene. The DNA of the CDR3 is TGCAGCGTTGAGAACTTGGGGGGCCTAAATGAGCAGTTCTTC. Amino acids: CSVENLGGLNEQFF.

The chain has TRBV20-1 and TRBJ1-6, with D possibly being TRBD1 (5 bases). The CDR3 length is 13 residues. Germline CDR1 and CDR2: DFQATT and SNEGSKA (reference sequence). V was cut by 5 bases and J by 7 bases, with 12 bases left in between. The CDR3, as DNA: TGCAGTGCTGGCAGGGAAGGAAATTCACCCCTCCACTTT. The encoded protein is CSAGREGNSPLHF.

The chain combines TRBV7-3 with TRBJ2-7, with 12 bases identical to TRBD1. The trim removed 4 bases at V and 12 bases at J, leaving 13 bases unmatched. The CDR3 extends over 15 amino acids. CDR1 SGHTA and CDR2 FQGTGA come from the germline V gene. The CDR3 here is CASSSPGQGAYGAYF. As DNA, the CDR3 is TGTGCCAGCAGCTCACCGGGACAGGGGGCCTATGGGGCGTACTTC.

In this sample, this clonotype turned up many times. The chain combines TRBV5-8 with TRBJ1-4, with TRBD1 as a possible D gene (6 bases). Germline V gene lookup returns CDR1 SGHTS and CDR2 YDEGEE. The CDR3 contains 16 residues. With 4 bases removed from V and 7 bases from J, the gap between germline ends came to 20 bases. CDR3 sequence reads: CASSPSSDSGREKLFF. CDR3 nucleotides: TGTGCCAGCAGCCCCTCCTCGGACAGCGGCCGTGAAAAACTGTTTTTT.